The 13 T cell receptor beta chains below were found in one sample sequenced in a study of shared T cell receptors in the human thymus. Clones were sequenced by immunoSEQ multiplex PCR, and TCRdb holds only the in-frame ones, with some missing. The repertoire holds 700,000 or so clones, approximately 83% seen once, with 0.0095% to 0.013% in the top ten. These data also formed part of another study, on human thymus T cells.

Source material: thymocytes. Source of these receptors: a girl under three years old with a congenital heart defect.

In nucleotides, the CDR3 is TGCAGCGTTGACCCTACGATTACAGAGATCCCCATGAACACTGAAGCTTTCTTT. It yields the protein CSVDPTITEIPMNTEAFF. The V and J genes are TRBV29-1 and TRBJ1-1; D unresolved. The CDR3 is made up of 18 amino acids. V lost 3 bases and J 0 bases, leaving 23 bases between the germline ends. Germline loops: CDR1 SQVTM, CDR2 ANQGSEA.

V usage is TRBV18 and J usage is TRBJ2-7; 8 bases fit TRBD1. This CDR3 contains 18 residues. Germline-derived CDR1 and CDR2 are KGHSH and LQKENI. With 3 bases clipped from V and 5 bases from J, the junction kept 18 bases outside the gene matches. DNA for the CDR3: TGTGCCAGCTCACCCCCGCCAGATTGTGCAGGGGGCTGCAACGAGCAGTACTTC. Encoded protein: CASSPPPDCAGGCNEQYF.

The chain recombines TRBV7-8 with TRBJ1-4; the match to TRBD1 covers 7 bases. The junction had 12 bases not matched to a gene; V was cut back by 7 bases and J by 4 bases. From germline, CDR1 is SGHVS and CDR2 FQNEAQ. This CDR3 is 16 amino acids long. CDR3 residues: CASTPGPGQLNEKLFF. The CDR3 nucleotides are TGTGCCAGCACCCCGGGACCGGGACAGCTTAATGAAAAACTGTTTTTT. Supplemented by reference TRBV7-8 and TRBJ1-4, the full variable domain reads GAGVSQSPRYKVAKRGQDVALRCDPISGHVSLFWYQQALGQGPEFLTYFQNEAQLDKSGLPSDRFFAERPEGSVSTLKIQRTQQEDSAVYLCASTPGPGQLNEKLFFGSGTQLSVL.

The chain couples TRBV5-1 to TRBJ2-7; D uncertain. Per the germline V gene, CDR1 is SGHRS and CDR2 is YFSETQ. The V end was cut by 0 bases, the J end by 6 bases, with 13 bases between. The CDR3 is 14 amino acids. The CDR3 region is CASSLADPPGEQYF. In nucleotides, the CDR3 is TGCGCCAGCAGCTTGGCCGACCCCCCGGGCGAGCAGTACTTC.

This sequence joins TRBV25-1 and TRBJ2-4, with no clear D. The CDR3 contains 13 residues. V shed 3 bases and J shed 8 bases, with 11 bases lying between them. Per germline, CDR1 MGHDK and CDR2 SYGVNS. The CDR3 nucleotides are TGTGCCAGCAGTGAGAGGCAGTCGGACATTCAGTACTTC. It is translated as CASSERQSDIQYF.

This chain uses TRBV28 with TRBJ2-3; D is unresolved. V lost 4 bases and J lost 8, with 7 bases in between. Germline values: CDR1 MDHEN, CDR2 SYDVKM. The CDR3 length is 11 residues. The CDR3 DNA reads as TGTGCCAGCAGTTCACTGAGTACGCAGTATTTT. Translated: CASSSLSTQYF. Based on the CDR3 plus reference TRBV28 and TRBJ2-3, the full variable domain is DVKVTQSSRYLVKRTGEKVFLECVQDMDHENMFWYRQDPGLGLRLIYFSYDVKMKEKGDIPEGYSVSREKKERFSLILESASTNQTSMYLCASSSLSTQYFGPGTRLTVL.

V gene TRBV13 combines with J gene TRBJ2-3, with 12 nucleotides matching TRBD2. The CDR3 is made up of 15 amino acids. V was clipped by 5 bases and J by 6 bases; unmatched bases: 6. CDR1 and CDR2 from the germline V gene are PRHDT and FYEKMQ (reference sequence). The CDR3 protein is CASSLLAGGVDTQYF. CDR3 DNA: TGTGCCAGCAGCCTACTAGCGGGGGGCGTTGATACGCAGTATTTT.

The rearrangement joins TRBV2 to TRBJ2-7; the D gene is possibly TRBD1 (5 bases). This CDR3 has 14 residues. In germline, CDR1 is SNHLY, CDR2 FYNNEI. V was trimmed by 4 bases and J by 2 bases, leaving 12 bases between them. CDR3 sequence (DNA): TGTGCCAGCAGTGGGACAATTACAACCTACGAGCAGTACTTC. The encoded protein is CASSGTITTYEQYF.

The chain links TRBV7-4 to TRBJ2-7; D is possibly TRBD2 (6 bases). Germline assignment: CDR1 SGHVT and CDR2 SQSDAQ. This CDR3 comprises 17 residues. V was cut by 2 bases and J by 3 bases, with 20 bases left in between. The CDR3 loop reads CASSLSGDGQSHYEQYF. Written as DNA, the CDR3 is TGTGCCAGCAGCTTATCGGGGGACGGGCAATCCCACTACGAGCAGTACTTC.

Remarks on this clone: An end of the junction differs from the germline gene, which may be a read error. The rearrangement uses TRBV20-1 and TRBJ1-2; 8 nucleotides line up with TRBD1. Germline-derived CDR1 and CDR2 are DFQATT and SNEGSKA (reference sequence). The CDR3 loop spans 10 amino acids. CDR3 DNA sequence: TGCAGTGCCTACATGACAGGGGCAGTTTTC. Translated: CSAYMTGAVF.

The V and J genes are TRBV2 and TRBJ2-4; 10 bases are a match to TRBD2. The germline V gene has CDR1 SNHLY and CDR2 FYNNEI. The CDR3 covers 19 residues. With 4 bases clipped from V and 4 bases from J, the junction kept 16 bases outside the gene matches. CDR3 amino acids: CASSGHSGGPTREKNIQYF. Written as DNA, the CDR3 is TGTGCCAGCAGTGGTCATAGCGGGGGGCCCACCAGAGAAAAAAACATTCAGTACTTC.

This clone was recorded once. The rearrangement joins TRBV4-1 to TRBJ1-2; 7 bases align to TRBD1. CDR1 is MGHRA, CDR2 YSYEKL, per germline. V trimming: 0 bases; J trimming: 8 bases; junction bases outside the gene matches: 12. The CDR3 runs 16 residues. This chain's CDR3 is CASSQDLVTGSRGYTF. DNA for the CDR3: TGCGCCAGCAGCCAAGATTTGGTGACAGGGTCGAGAGGCTACACCTTC.

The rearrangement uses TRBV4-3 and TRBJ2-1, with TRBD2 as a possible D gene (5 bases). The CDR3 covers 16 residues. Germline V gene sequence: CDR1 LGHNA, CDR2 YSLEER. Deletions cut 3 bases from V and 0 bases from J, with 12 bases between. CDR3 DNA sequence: TGCGCCAGCAGCCAGCGGGTGGAGATCTCCTACAATGAGCAGTTCTTC. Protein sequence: CASSQRVEISYNEQFF.